Below, 20 T cell receptor beta chains from the same sample are listed, as sequenced in a study of blood T cells in healthy people across ages. A J-beta primer mix and a sample-barcoded 5' primer were used in a second PCR of roughly 6 to 11 cycles. TCRdb ran MiXCR on the 5' RACE reads and lists one entry per CDR3 protein. The data hold more than 750,000 distinct CDR3 sequences, with under 35% observed a single time. These data are also associated with another study on T cells of mothers and their children.

Source material: blood. All receptors come from a woman aged 40 to 50 in good health.

V usage is TRBV5-1 and J usage is TRBJ2-2; possible D gene TRBD2, 5 bases. The V end was cut by 0 bases, the J end by 4 bases, with 10 bases between. The CDR3 totals 15 residues. In germline, CDR1 is SGHRS, CDR2 YFSETQ. The CDR3 spells CASSLGSGVTGELFF. CDR3 in DNA: TGCGCCAGCAGCTTGGGCTCCGGGGTCACCGGGGAGCTGTTTTTT.

This clonotype has only one observation. V gene TRBV27 combines with J gene TRBJ2-4; D unclear. The DNA end is a closer match to TRBJ2-7, so the J assignment may be wrong. This CDR3 is built from 14 residues. Germline V gene data show CDR1 as MNHEY and CDR2 as SMNVEV (reference sequence). CDR3 DNA: TGTGCCAGCAGTTTAAATGGACCGGGTACCGAGCAGTACTTC. Translated, it gives CASSLNGPGTEQYF.

A word on this clonotype: A much larger clone lies a single base off, so this may be a read error. The CDR3 nucleotides are TGCAGTGCTAGTCTTACGACAGGGACAAAGACCCGGTACTTC. It is translated as CSASLTTGTKTRYF. The chain combines TRBV20-1 with TRBJ2-5; 7 nucleotides align to TRBD1. Germline CDR1 reads DFQATT; CDR2 reads SNEGSKA (reference sequence). The CDR3 is made up of 14 amino acids.

This clonotype was picked up many times. The chain's CDR3 is CSAQSGSINSNQPQHF. In DNA, the CDR3 is TGCAGTGCCCAAAGCGGCAGTATTAATAGCAATCAGCCCCAGCATTTT. The chain uses TRBV20-1 and TRBJ1-5; no definite D call. The V gene's germline CDR1 is DFQATT and CDR2 SNEGSKA (reference sequence). This CDR3 spans 16 amino acids. V dropped 6 bases and J dropped 0 bases, with 18 bases sitting between them.

Only a few counts were recorded for this clonotype. The junction differs from germline at one of its ends, possibly a read error. The chain joins TRBV28 to TRBJ1-5; D ambiguous. The CDR3 extends over 12 amino acids. Germline V gene data show CDR1 as MDHEN and CDR2 as SYDVKM. Here the CDR3 DNA reads TGTGCCTGCAGTTTTCGTTGGCAGCCCCAGCATTTT. This translates into CACSFRWQPQHF.

This clonotype has just a few counts. The chain has TRBV7-9 and TRBJ2-5; 7 bases are a match to TRBD2. J lost 5 bases, V lost 5 bases, and 11 bases had no gene match. This CDR3 spans 15 amino acids. Germline assignment: CDR1 SEHNR and CDR2 FQNEAQ (reference sequence). CDR3 sequence reads: CASSPSLTSPETQYF. The CDR3 region has the DNA TGTGCCAGCAGCCCCTCCCTGACTAGCCCGGAGACCCAGTACTTC. The full variable domain, with the rest looked up from reference TRBV7-9 and TRBJ2-5, is DTGVSQNPRHKITKRGQNVTFRCDPISEHNRLYWYRQTLGQGPEFLTYFQNEAQLEKSRLLSDRFSAERPKGSFSTLEIQRTEQGDSAMYLCASSPSLTSPETQYFGPGTRLLVL.

This clonotype was seen a handful of times. V usage is TRBV7-9 and J usage is TRBJ1-3, with 9 nucleotides matching TRBD1. The CDR3 totals 17 residues. After removal of 1 base from V and 0 bases from J, the junction contained 4 bases not matched to a gene. Germline CDR1 reads SEHNR; CDR2 reads FQNEAQ (reference sequence). The CDR3 DNA sequence: TGTGCCAGCAGCTTAGGAGGGACAGGGCACTCTGGAAACACCATATATTTT. Protein product: CASSLGGTGHSGNTIYF.

This clonotype was counted many times. V is TRBV9 and J is TRBJ2-1; a possible D gene is TRBD1 (5 bases). This CDR3 has 14 amino acids. Germline V gene sequence: CDR1 SGDLS, CDR2 YYNGEE. V was shortened by 1 base and J by 6 bases, with 11 bases between the two germline ends. For the CDR3, the DNA is TGTGCCAGCAGCGTAATTGGTGGGGCCAATGAGCAGTTCTTC. Protein product: CASSVIGGANEQFF.

This clonotype was detected many times. It may be a read error: a sequence one base away is much more abundant. The V call is TRBV28, the J call TRBJ1-2, with a possible D match to TRBD1 (6 bases). The CDR3 runs 12 residues. V shed 5 bases and J shed 3 bases, with 7 bases lying between them. The V gene's germline CDR1 is MDHEN and CDR2 SYDVKM. CDR3 coding DNA: TGTGCCAGCAGTCAGGGGCACTATGGCTACACCTTC. Its translation is CASSQGHYGYTF.

This clonotype was seen only a few times. The J gene is TRBJ2-7, the V gene TRBV12-3 or TRBV12-4; TRBD1 matches at 8 bases. The ends lost 2 bases at V and 2 bases at J; junction bases unmatched: 11. This CDR3 has 17 amino acids. CDR3 in amino acids: CASSLSVSGGLTYEQYF. CDR3 in DNA: TGTGCCAGCAGTTTATCAGTGTCAGGGGGCCTTACCTACGAGCAGTACTTC.

There are many counts of this clonotype. The gene calls are TRBV5-1 and TRBJ1-6, with a possible D match to TRBD1 (5 bases). The V gene lost 4 bases and the J gene lost 8 bases, with 16 bases spanning the gap. Germline CDR1 and CDR2: SGHRS and YFSETQ. The CDR3 contains 15 residues. DNA of the CDR3: TGCGCCAGCAGCCTGGACACACCAGAGGATTCACCCCTCCACTTT. Protein: CASSLDTPEDSPLHF.

The chain uses TRBV29-1 and TRBJ1-5, with a possible D match to TRBD1 (5 bases). Deletions cut 6 bases from V and 2 bases from J, with 14 bases between. This CDR3 has 14 residues. Germline V gene data show CDR1 as SQVTM and CDR2 as ANQGSEA. The DNA of the CDR3 is TGCAGCGTCAGCCACGGGGGTGGCAATCAGCCCCAGCATTTT. Translating gives CSVSHGGGNQPQHF.

Remarks on this clonotype: Given a much more abundant clone one base away, this may be a read error. V is TRBV6-1 and J is TRBJ2-6; 7 bases are a match to TRBD1. The CDR3 contains 19 residues. Per germline, CDR1 MNHNS and CDR2 SASEGT. In nucleotides, the CDR3 is TGTGCCAGCAGCTCCCGGATCCTGGGACAGCTCTCTGGGGCCAACGTCCCGACTTTC. Amino acid sequence: CASSSRILGQLSGANVPTF.

With regard to this clonotype: Sequence at one end of the junction differs from germline and may be a read error. The chain carries TRBV18 and TRBJ1-2; D is undetermined. CDR1 and CDR2 (germline): KGHSH, LQKENI. The CDR3 contains 14 residues. The CDR3 DNA sequence: TGTGCCAGCTCACCAGACGGAGAGGCGTATGGGTACACCTTC. Its translation is CASSPDGEAYGYTF. Full variable domain (missing parts from reference TRBV18 and TRBJ1-2): NAGVMQNPRHLVRRRGQEARLRCSPMKGHSHVYWYRQLPEEGLKFMVYLQKENIIDESGMPKERFSAEFPKEGPSILRIQQVVRGDSAAYFCASSPDGEAYGYTFGSGTRLTVV.

The chain recombines TRBV29-1 with TRBJ1-2, with TRBD1 matching 7 bases. V shed 4 bases, J shed 8 bases, and the junction held 7 bases outside the gene matches. Germline V gene data show CDR1 as SQVTM and CDR2 as ANQGSEA. This CDR3 region has 12 residues. CDR3 DNA sequence: TGCAGCGTTGGACAGGGAAGAGAGGGCTACACCTTC. Its protein is CSVGQGREGYTF.

This clonotype was seen ten or more times. The chain uses TRBV6-6 and TRBJ2-7, with D tentatively TRBD1 (5 bases). Trimming took off 4 bases at V and 3 bases at J, with 10 bases between the two ends. Germline lookup yields CDR1 MNHNY and CDR2 SVGAGI (reference sequence). This CDR3 contains 13 residues. CDR3 residues: CASSWSGNYEQYF. The CDR3, as DNA: TGTGCCAGCAGTTGGTCAGGGAACTACGAGCAGTACTTC.

The chain is built from TRBV7-2 and TRBJ1-4; D remains unclear. Germline CDR1 SGHTA, CDR2 FQGNSA. This CDR3 comprises 15 residues. Trimming removed 1 base at V and 4 bases at J, with 10 bases between. The CDR3 DNA reads as TGTGCCAGCAGCTTAGGGGGTCAGAGTAATGAAAAACTGTTTTTT. Amino acid sequence: CASSLGGQSNEKLFF.

The chain employs TRBV20-1 and TRBJ1-1, with 7 bases identical to TRBD1. This CDR3 contains 13 residues. CDR1 DFQATT and CDR2 SNEGSKA come from the germline V gene (reference sequence). Trimming removed 1 base from V and 3 bases from J; junction bases left unmatched: 2. In DNA form, the CDR3 reads TGCAGTGCTAGAGGGGACAGCGACACTGAAGCTTTCTTT. This sequence encodes CSARGDSDTEAFF.

This sequence joins TRBV20-1 and TRBJ2-7; 13 nucleotides match TRBD2. J lost 7 bases, V lost 6 bases, and 15 bases had no gene match. The length of the CDR3 is 16 residues. Looked up from germline, CDR1 is DFQATT and CDR2 is SNEGSKA (reference sequence). The CDR3 sequence is CSAHSRTSGGYNEQYF. CDR3 in DNA: TGCAGTGCCCATAGTCGGACTAGCGGGGGATACAATGAGCAGTACTTC.

This clonotype was counted a few times. Written as DNA, the CDR3 is TGCAGCGTTGCGGGGCGGGGGGCAAGCACAGATACGCAGTATTTT. The encoded protein is CSVAGRGASTDTQYF. The chain recombines TRBV29-1 with TRBJ2-3, with 8 bases matching TRBD2. The CDR3 covers 15 residues. V was clipped by 4 bases and J by 0 bases; unmatched bases: 6. Looked up from germline, CDR1 is SQVTM and CDR2 is ANQGSEA.